Listed below are T cell receptor beta chains from one sample, sequenced in a study of T cells in Graves' hyperthyroidism and ophthalmopathy. MiXCR, run by TCRdb on the multiplex PCR reads, gives a single entry per CDR3 protein. The table has about 270,000 distinct CDR3 sequences, 20% to 25% seen once. Sequencing was carried out using blood. The receptor source for this set is a man aged 25 to 40 with Graves' ophthalmopathy. Both conserved end residues are part of each CDR3. A D gene is named only where the DNA matches it firmly. Rows may omit the clone size; those that give it use once, few, many or a size class.

D: .
size: few
J: TRBJ2-1
V: TRBV3-1
CDR3: CASSQDGGLEQFF
DNA: TGTGCCAGCAGCCAAGACGGCGGGTTAGAGCAGTTCTTC

D: .
size: few
J: TRBJ1-5
V: TRBV3-1
CDR3: CASTPQGHQPQHF
DNA: TGTGCCAGCACCCCGCAGGGCCATCAGCCCCAGCATTTT

D: .
size: many
J: TRBJ2-1
V: TRBV2
CDR3: CASKPRGLYNEQFF
DNA: TGTGCCAGCAAGCCCAGGGGTCTATACAATGAGCAGTTCTTC

D: .
size: few
J: TRBJ2-3
V: TRBV7-7
CDR3: CASSSNWQGPQYF
DNA: TGTGCTAGCAGTTCAAATTGGCAGGGTCCGCAGTATTTT

D: .
size: few
J: TRBJ1-5
V: TRBV30
CDR3: CAWAKGYNQPQHF
DNA: TGTGCCTGGGCTAAGGGGTACAATCAGCCCCAGCATTTT

D: .
size: few
J: TRBJ2-3
V: TRBV5-1
CDR3: CASSLGRAPLSTDTQYF
DNA: TGCGCCAGCAGCTTGGGCCGGGCCCCCCTTAGCACAGATACGCAGTATTTT

D: TRBD2
size: .
J: TRBJ2-3
V: TRBV9
CDR3: CASSAQSGSATDTQYF
DNA: TGTGCCAGCAGCGCTCAAAGCGGGAGCGCTACAGATACGCAGTATTTT

D: .
size: few
J: TRBJ1-2
V: TRBV9
CDR3: CASSVGQHNYGYTF
DNA: TGTGCCAGCAGCGTAGGGCAACACAACTATGGCTACACCTTC

D: .
size: few
J: TRBJ2-7
V: TRBV19
CDR3: CASSSSGVRGSYEQYF
DNA: TGTGCCAGTAGTAGTAGTGGGGTGCGAGGGTCCTACGAGCAGTACTTC

D: .
size: few
J: TRBJ1-5
V: TRBV27
CDR3: CASSFASRITKEAQHF
DNA: TGTGCCAGCAGTTTCGCCTCCCGCATCACCAAGGAGGCCCAGCATTTT

D: .
size: few
J: TRBJ2-7
V: TRBV28
CDR3: CASSFVGGPIWQYF
DNA: TGTGCCAGCAGTTTTGTGGGAGGCCCTATTTGGCAGTACTTC

D: .
size: .
J: TRBJ2-6
V: TRBV5-1
CDR3: CASSSRSSGANVPTF
DNA: TGCGCCAGCAGCTCAAGGAGCTCTGGGGCCAACGTCCCGACTTTC

D: TRBD2
size: .
J: TRBJ2-1
V: TRBV24-1
CDR3: CATSENHLAGEQFF
DNA: TGTGCCACCAGTGAGAATCACTTAGCGGGAGAGCAGTTCTTC

D: .
size: .
J: TRBJ1-2
V: TRBV27
CDR3: CASSLGRDYGYTF
DNA: TGTGCCAGCAGTTTGGGCAGGGACTATGGCTACACCTTC

D: .
size: .
J: TRBJ1-1
V: TRBV11-1
CDR3: CASSQDLGTPAVF
DNA: TGTGCCAGCAGCCAAGATTTGGGCACGCCAGCAGTCTTT

D: .
size: .
J: TRBJ2-2
V: TRBV5-1
CDR3: CASSLGGDGTGELFF
DNA: TGCGCCAGCAGCTTGGGCGGTGATGGGACCGGGGAGCTGTTTTTT

D: TRBD1
size: few
J: TRBJ2-7
V: TRBV12-3/TRBV12-4
CDR3: CASSTGQGTSSYEQYF
DNA: TGTGCCAGCAGTACCGGACAGGGGACGAGCTCCTACGAGCAGTACTTC

D: .
size: many
J: TRBJ1-6
V: TRBV11-2
CDR3: CASSLSGVAPLHF
DNA: TGTGCCAGCAGCTTATCGGGAGTCGCACCCCTCCACTTT

D: TRBD2
size: few
J: TRBJ2-3
V: TRBV5-6
CDR3: CASRPGLAVTDTQYF
DNA: TGTGCCAGCAGACCGGGACTAGCAGTTACAGATACGCAGTATTTT

D: .
size: many
J: TRBJ1-5
V: TRBV5-1
CDR3: CASSLGTGENQPQHF
DNA: TGCGCCAGCAGCTTAGGCACAGGTGAAAATCAGCCCCAGCATTTT

D: TRBD2
size: .
J: TRBJ2-7
V: TRBV11-1
CDR3: CASSKPSGRIYEQYF
DNA: TGTGCCAGCAGCAAGCCTAGCGGGAGGATCTACGAGCAGTACTTC

D: TRBD2
size: few
J: TRBJ2-1
V: TRBV2
CDR3: CASSGLAGGRNGFF
DNA: TGTGCCAGCAGTGGTTTAGCGGGAGGGAGGAATGGGTTCTTC

D: .
size: few
J: TRBJ2-3
V: TRBV20-1
CDR3: CSAVEEGITDTQYF
DNA: TGCAGTGCGGTTGAGGAGGGCATCACAGATACGCAGTATTTT

D: .
size: .
J: TRBJ2-5
V: TRBV18
CDR3: CASSPNARDLSQETQYF
DNA: TGTGCCAGCTCGCCAAATGCTCGAGATCTATCTCAAGAGACCCAGTACTTC

D: .
size: .
J: TRBJ2-7
V: TRBV29-1
CDR3: CSVRGTSYYEQYF
DNA: TGCAGCGTTAGAGGGACATCCTACTACGAGCAGTACTTC

D: .
size: .
J: TRBJ2-7
V: TRBV20-1
CDR3: CSAQLDGSSYEQYF
DNA: TGCAGTGCTCAACTTGACGGGAGCTCCTACGAGCAGTACTTC

D: .
size: many
J: TRBJ1-1
V: TRBV7-9
CDR3: CASSSVIYRATEAFF
DNA: TGTGCCAGCAGCTCGGTGATATACAGGGCCACTGAAGCTTTCTTT

D: TRBD2
size: .
J: TRBJ2-2
V: TRBV12-3/TRBV12-4
CDR3: CASSRGLAGMNGELFF
DNA: TGTGCCAGCAGCCGAGGACTAGCGGGAATGAACGGGGAGCTGTTTTTT

D: .
size: .
J: TRBJ2-2
V: TRBV11-2
CDR3: CASSLALGYMNTGELFF
DNA: TGTGCCAGCAGCTTAGCCCTGGGGTACATGAACACCGGGGAGCTGTTTTTT

D: .
size: many
J: TRBJ1-1
V: TRBV3-1
CDR3: CASTLGGQQAFF
DNA: TGTGCCAGCACCTTGGGAGGGCAGCAAGCTTTCTTT

D: .
size: few
J: TRBJ2-1
V: TRBV5-1
CDR3: CASSFTNGFYNEQFF
DNA: TGCGCCAGCAGCTTTACTAACGGATTCTACAATGAGCAGTTCTTC

D: TRBD1
size: many
J: TRBJ1-2
V: TRBV30
CDR3: CAWREQGAQGYTF
DNA: TGTGCCTGGAGGGAGCAGGGGGCGCAAGGCTACACCTTC

D: .
size: .
J: TRBJ1-5
V: TRBV10-3
CDR3: CAIGGTNQPQHF
DNA: TGTGCCATCGGAGGGACTAATCAGCCCCAGCATTTT

D: .
size: medium-sized
J: TRBJ2-2
V: TRBV18
CDR3: CASSPNTGELFF
DNA: TGTGCCAGCTCACCGAACACCGGGGAGCTGTTTTTT

D: TRBD1
size: .
J: TRBJ1-4
V: TRBV28
CDR3: CASSSLTGGGEKLFF
DNA: TGTGCCAGCAGTTCCTTGACAGGGGGAGGTGAAAAACTGTTTTTT

D: TRBD1
size: many
J: TRBJ1-5
V: TRBV7-9
CDR3: CASSMGTAMNQPQHF
DNA: TGTGCCAGCAGCATGGGGACAGCCATGAATCAGCCCCAGCATTTT

D: .
size: .
J: TRBJ2-2
V: TRBV12-5
CDR3: CASGLGGRGTGELFF
DNA: TGTGCTAGTGGTTTGGGGGGGCGCGGCACCGGGGAGCTGTTTTTT